The rows below give T cell receptor beta chains drawn from one sample of a study of Ad26.COV2.S vaccination and SARS-CoV-2 variants. Clones were read by immunoSEQ multiplex PCR, and TCRdb kept only the in-frame ones, dropping some. This table holds 500,000 or so clones, 87% found once. The specimen was peripheral blood, collected in a trial of Ad26.COV2.S vaccine versus placebo. The receptors derive from a person aged 18 to 59 who received the Ad26.COV2.S COVID-19 vaccine or a placebo. Both conserved end residues are part of each CDR3. Each record gives: J gene, clone size, V gene, D gene, CDR3 protein, CDR3 DNA. The D gene is left open where the match is weak. Only some rows state a clone size, as once, few, many or a class for expanded clones.

j_gene: TRBJ1-5
abundance: -
v_gene: TRBV5-6
d_gene: -
CDR3aa: CASSLAGNQPQHF
CDR3nt: TGTGCCAGCAGCTTGGCAGGCAATCAGCCCCAGCATTTT

j_gene: TRBJ1-1
abundance: few
v_gene: TRBV28
d_gene: -
CDR3aa: CASSLIPMNTEAFF
CDR3nt: TGTGCCAGCAGTTTGATTCCTATGAACACTGAAGCTTTCTTT

j_gene: TRBJ2-7
abundance: -
v_gene: TRBV4-3
d_gene: -
CDR3aa: CASSQNQDSSYEQYF
CDR3nt: TGCGCCAGCAGCCAAAACCAGGACAGCTCCTACGAGCAGTACTTC

j_gene: TRBJ1-2
abundance: -
v_gene: TRBV20-1
d_gene: -
CDR3aa: CSASIGGYTF
CDR3nt: TGCAGTGCTAGTATCGGCGGCTACACCTTC

j_gene: TRBJ1-6
abundance: -
v_gene: TRBV28
d_gene: -
CDR3aa: CASSTRDHLKPYNSPLHF
CDR3nt: TGTGCCAGCAGTACCCGGGATCACCTTAAGCCCTATAATTCACCCCTCCACTTT

j_gene: TRBJ1-1
abundance: -
v_gene: TRBV23-1
d_gene: -
CDR3aa: CASSHRRQEMNTEAFF
CDR3nt: TGCGCCAGCAGTCATCGGCGACAGGAAATGAACACTGAAGCTTTCTTT

j_gene: TRBJ2-3
abundance: -
v_gene: TRBV5-1
d_gene: -
CDR3aa: CASYREEATDTQYF
CDR3nt: TGCGCCAGCTACAGGGAAGAGGCGACAGATACGCAGTATTTT

j_gene: TRBJ2-1
abundance: once
v_gene: TRBV7-2
d_gene: -
CDR3aa: CASNANFVGYNEQFF
CDR3nt: TGTGCCAGCAATGCAAATTTTGTAGGGTACAATGAGCAGTTCTTC

j_gene: TRBJ1-6
abundance: -
v_gene: TRBV30
d_gene: -
CDR3aa: CAWTWGESPLHF
CDR3nt: TGTGCCTGGACATGGGGGGAATCACCCCTCCACTTT

j_gene: TRBJ1-2
abundance: -
v_gene: TRBV7-9
d_gene: TRBD1
CDR3aa: CASSTRHGTEGYGYTF
CDR3nt: TGTGCCAGCAGCACCCGGCACGGGACAGAGGGCTATGGCTACACCTTC

j_gene: TRBJ2-1
abundance: -
v_gene: TRBV12-2
d_gene: -
CDR3aa: CAKTSGRDEQFF
CDR3nt: TGTGCAAAGACTAGCGGGCGAGATGAGCAGTTCTTC

j_gene: TRBJ2-2
abundance: -
v_gene: TRBV28
d_gene: TRBD2
CDR3aa: CASRQKGTSGRGELFF
CDR3nt: TGTGCCAGCAGACAGAAAGGGACTAGCGGGAGAGGGGAGCTGTTTTTT

j_gene: TRBJ1-5
abundance: -
v_gene: TRBV6-2/TRBV6-3
d_gene: -
CDR3aa: CASSLSGDGWAQHF
CDR3nt: TGTGCCAGCAGTCTGTCAGGGGACGGTTGGGCCCAGCATTTT

j_gene: TRBJ2-1
abundance: -
v_gene: TRBV7-9
d_gene: -
CDR3aa: CASSPESGVYNEQFF
CDR3nt: TGTGCCAGCAGCCCAGAGTCGGGGGTCTACAATGAGCAGTTCTTC

j_gene: TRBJ1-1
abundance: -
v_gene: TRBV27
d_gene: TRBD1
CDR3aa: CASSFRDRSTEAFF
CDR3nt: TGTGCCAGCAGTTTCCGGGACAGGAGCACTGAAGCTTTCTTT

j_gene: TRBJ1-5
abundance: -
v_gene: TRBV6-6
d_gene: -
CDR3aa: CASSLGFGDQPQHF
CDR3nt: TGTGCCAGCAGTTTAGGGTTCGGGGATCAGCCCCAGCATTTT

j_gene: TRBJ2-6
abundance: -
v_gene: TRBV27
d_gene: -
CDR3aa: CASGLGANVLTF
CDR3nt: TGTGCCAGCGGACTGGGCGCCAACGTCCTGACTTTC

j_gene: TRBJ2-3
abundance: -
v_gene: TRBV15
d_gene: TRBD1
CDR3aa: CATSTGAYTDTQYF
CDR3nt: TGTGCCACCTCTACAGGGGCTTACACAGATACGCAGTATTTT

j_gene: TRBJ2-2
abundance: few
v_gene: TRBV18
d_gene: TRBD1
CDR3aa: CASSPLGQGTTGELFF
CDR3nt: TGTGCCAGCTCACCACTTGGACAGGGTACCACCGGGGAGCTGTTTTTT

j_gene: TRBJ1-5
abundance: -
v_gene: TRBV28
d_gene: -
CDR3aa: CASSLFTGLSVGSQHF
CDR3nt: TGTGCCAGCAGTTTATTTACGGGACTGTCGGTGGGGTCCCAGCATTTT

j_gene: TRBJ1-2
abundance: -
v_gene: TRBV10-3
d_gene: -
CDR3aa: CAIRAGEGGYTF
CDR3nt: TGTGCCATCAGGGCAGGGGAGGGTGGCTACACCTTC

j_gene: TRBJ1-2
abundance: -
v_gene: TRBV9
d_gene: -
CDR3aa: CASSVAPGVPYGYTF
CDR3nt: TGTGCCAGCAGCGTAGCTCCGGGGGTCCCCTATGGCTACACCTTC

j_gene: TRBJ1-4
abundance: -
v_gene: TRBV28
d_gene: -
CDR3aa: CASSLYTTNEKLFF
CDR3nt: TGTGCCAGCAGTCTGTATACAACTAATGAAAAACTGTTTTTT

j_gene: TRBJ1-1
abundance: -
v_gene: TRBV7-2
d_gene: -
CDR3aa: CASSLFGQRGEAFF
CDR3nt: TGTGCCAGCAGCTTATTCGGCCAAAGGGGCGAAGCTTTCTTT

j_gene: TRBJ2-2
abundance: once
v_gene: TRBV24-1
d_gene: -
CDR3aa: CATSDPAQGTNTGELFF
CDR3nt: TGTGCCACCAGTGATCCCGCTCAGGGGACGAACACCGGGGAGCTGTTTTTT

j_gene: TRBJ1-2
abundance: -
v_gene: TRBV29-1
d_gene: -
CDR3aa: CSVETDYGYTF
CDR3nt: TGCAGCGTTGAGACGGACTATGGCTACACCTTC

j_gene: TRBJ1-4
abundance: -
v_gene: TRBV5-4
d_gene: -
CDR3aa: CASSLGIGGNEKLFF
CDR3nt: TGTGCCAGCAGCTTGGGTATAGGGGGTAATGAAAAACTGTTTTTT